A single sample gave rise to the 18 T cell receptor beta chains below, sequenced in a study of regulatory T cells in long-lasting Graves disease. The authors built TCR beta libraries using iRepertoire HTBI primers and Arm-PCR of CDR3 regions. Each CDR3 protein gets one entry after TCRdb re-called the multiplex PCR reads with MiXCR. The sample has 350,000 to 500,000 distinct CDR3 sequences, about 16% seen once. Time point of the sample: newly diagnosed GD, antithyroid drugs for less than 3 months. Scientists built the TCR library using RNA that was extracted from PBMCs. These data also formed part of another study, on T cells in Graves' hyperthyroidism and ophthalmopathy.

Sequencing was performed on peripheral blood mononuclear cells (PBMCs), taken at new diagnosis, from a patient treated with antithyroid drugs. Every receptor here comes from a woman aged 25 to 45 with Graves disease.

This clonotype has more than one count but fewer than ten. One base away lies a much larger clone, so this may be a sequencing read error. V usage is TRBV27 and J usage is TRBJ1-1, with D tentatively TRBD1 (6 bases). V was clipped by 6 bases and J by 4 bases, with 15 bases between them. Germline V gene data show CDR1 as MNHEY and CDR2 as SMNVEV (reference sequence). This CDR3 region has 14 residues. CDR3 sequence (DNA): TGTGCCAGCAGAGACTTTGGACAGCGCACTGAAGCTTTCTTT. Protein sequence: CASRDFGQRTEAFF.

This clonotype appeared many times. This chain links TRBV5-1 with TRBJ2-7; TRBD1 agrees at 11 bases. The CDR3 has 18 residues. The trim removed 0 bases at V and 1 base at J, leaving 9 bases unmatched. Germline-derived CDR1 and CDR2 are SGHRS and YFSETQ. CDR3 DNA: TGCGCCAGCAGCTTGGCTCAGGACAGGGGGCGAATATCCTACGAGCAGTACTTC. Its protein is CASSLAQDRGRISYEQYF.

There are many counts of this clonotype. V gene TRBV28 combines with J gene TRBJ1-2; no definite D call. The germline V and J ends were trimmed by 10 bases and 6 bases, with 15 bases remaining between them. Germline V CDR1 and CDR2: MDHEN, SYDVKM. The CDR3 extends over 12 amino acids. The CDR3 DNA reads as TGTGCCACCCTTTTGGGTAAGAATGGCTACACCTTC. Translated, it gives CATLLGKNGYTF.

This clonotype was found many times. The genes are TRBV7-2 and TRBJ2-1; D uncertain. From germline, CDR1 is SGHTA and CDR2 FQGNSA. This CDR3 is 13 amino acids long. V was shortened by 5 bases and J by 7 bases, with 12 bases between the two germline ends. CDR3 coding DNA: TGTGCCAGCAGCGCCAGAGGTGGGAATGAGCAGTTCTTC. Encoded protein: CASSARGGNEQFF.

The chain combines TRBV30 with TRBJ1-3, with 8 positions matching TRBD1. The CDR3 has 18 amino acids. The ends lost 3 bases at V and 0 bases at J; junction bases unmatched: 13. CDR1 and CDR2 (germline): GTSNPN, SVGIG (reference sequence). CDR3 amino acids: CAWRVRQGKLFSGNTIYF. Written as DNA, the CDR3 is TGTGCCTGGAGGGTAAGACAGGGGAAGCTCTTCTCTGGAAACACCATATATTTT.

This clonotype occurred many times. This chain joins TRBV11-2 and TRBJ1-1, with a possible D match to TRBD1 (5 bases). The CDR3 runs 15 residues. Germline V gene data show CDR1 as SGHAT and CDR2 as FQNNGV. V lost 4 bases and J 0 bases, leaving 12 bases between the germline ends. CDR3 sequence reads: CASSYATAMNTEAFF. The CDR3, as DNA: TGTGCCAGCAGCTATGCGACAGCCATGAACACTGAAGCTTTCTTT.

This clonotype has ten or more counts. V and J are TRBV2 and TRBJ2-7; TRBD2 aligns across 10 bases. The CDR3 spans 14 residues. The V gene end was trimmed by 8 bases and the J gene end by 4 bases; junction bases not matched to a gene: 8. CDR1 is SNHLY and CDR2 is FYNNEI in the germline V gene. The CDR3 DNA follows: TGTGCCAGCGCGGGACTAGCGATAGTTTACGAGCAGTACTTC. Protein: CASAGLAIVYEQYF.

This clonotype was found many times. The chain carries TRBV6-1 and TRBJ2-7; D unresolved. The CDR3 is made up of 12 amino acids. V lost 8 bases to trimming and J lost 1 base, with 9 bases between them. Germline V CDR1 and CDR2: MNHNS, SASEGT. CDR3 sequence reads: CASGYSSYEQYF. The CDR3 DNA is TGTGCCAGCGGCTACAGTTCCTACGAGCAGTACTTC.

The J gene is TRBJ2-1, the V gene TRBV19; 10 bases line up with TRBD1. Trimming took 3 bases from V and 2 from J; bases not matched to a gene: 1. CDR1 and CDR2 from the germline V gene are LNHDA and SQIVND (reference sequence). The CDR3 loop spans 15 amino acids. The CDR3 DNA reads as TGTGCCAGTAGTATGGGACAGGGGACCTACAATGAGCAGTTCTTC. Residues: CASSMGQGTYNEQFF.

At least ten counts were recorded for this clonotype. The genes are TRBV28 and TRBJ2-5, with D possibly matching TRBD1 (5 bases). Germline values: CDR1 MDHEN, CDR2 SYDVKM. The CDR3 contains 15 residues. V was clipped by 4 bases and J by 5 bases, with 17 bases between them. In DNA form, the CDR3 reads TGTGCCAGCAGTTACCAGACAGCCCACACGGAGACCCAGTACTTC. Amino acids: CASSYQTAHTETQYF.

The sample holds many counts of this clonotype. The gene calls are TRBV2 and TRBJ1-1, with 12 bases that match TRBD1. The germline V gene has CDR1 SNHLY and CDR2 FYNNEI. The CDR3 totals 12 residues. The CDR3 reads CAGGQGASEAFF. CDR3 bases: TGTGCAGGGGGACAGGGGGCTTCTGAAGCTTTCTTT.

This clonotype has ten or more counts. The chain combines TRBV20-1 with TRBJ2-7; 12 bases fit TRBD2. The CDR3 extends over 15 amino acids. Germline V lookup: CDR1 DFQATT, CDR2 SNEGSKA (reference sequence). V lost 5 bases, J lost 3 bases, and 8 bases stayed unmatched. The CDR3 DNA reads TGCAGTGCTCATCGCCTAGCGGGAGGGGGCTACGAGCAGTACTTC. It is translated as CSAHRLAGGGYEQYF.

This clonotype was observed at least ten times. The CDR3 loop is CASSPNPGNPYEQYF. Here the CDR3 DNA reads TGTGCCAGCTCACCCAACCCCGGGAATCCCTACGAGCAGTACTTC. The V gene is TRBV18, the J gene TRBJ2-7; TRBD2 might be the D (5 bases). V dropped 3 bases and J dropped 2 bases, with 14 bases sitting between them. Germline assignment: CDR1 KGHSH and CDR2 LQKENI. CDR3 length: 15 amino acids.

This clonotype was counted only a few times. The CDR3 DNA is TGTGCCAGTAGTTTCGACCTATCTTCTTACGAGCAGTACTTC. Residues: CASSFDLSSYEQYF. The rearrangement joins TRBV19 to TRBJ2-7; D gene uncertain. V shed 5 bases and J shed 4 bases, with 15 bases lying between them. Germline V lookup: CDR1 LNHDA, CDR2 SQIVND (reference sequence). CDR3 length equals 14 residues.

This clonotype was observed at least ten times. The CDR3 loop is CASSRFGGGDAFF. The CDR3 nucleotides are TGTGCCAGCAGCCGCTTTGGGGGGGGTGACGCTTTCTTT. This rearrangement joins TRBV3-1 to TRBJ1-1; D is possibly TRBD1 (5 bases). Between the trimmed V and J ends, which lost 4 bases and 11 bases, there was a span of 17 bases. This CDR3 spans 13 amino acids. Per germline, CDR1 LGHDT and CDR2 YNNKEL (reference sequence).

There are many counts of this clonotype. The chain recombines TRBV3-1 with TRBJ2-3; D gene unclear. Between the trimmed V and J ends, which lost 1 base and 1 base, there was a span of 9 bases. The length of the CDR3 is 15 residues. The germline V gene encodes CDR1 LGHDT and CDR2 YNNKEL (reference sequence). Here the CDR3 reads CASSQGVLRTDTQYF. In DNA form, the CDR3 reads TGTGCCAGCAGCCAAGGAGTCCTACGCACAGATACGCAGTATTTT.

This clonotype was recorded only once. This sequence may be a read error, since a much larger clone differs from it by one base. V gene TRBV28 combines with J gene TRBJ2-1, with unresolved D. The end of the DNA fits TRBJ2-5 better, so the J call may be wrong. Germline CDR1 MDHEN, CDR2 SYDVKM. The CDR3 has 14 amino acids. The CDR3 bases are TGTGCCAGCAGTTTACCGGCAGTCCACGAGACCCAGTACTTC. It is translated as CASSLPAVHETQYF.

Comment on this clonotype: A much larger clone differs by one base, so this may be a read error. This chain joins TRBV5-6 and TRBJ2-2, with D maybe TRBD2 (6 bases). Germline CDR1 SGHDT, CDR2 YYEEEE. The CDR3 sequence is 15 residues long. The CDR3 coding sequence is TGTGCCACCAAAGCTTGGTGGAGGGGAACCGGGGAGCAGTTTTTT. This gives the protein CATKAWWRGTGEQFF.